The clone carrying this TCR beta chain was seen a single time. The antigen remains undetermined. The entry originates in a study of cytomegalovirus exposure and HLA in healthy donors. Study observations and caveats: Accurate HLA-A and HLA-B prediction from TCR beta sequences was reported for most subjects. Later analysis indicated greater clonal expansion among HLA-associated TCR beta chains than among equally common other chains.

The CDR3 has 12 residues. V shed 4 bases and J shed 4 bases, with 10 bases lying between them. Looked up from germline, CDR1 is SQVTM and CDR2 is ANQGSEA. It was with 60 Vbeta and 13 Jbeta primers that the PCR ran. This table comes from immunoSEQ multiplex PCR, and its TCRdb copy is limited to in-frame clones, with some not included. The sample records roughly 100,000 clones, around 75% being singletons. While unrecorded immune exposures were likely, the donors were nominally healthy when sampled. The material sequenced was PBMCs. The receptor's source is a man aged 35 to 55 in good health and CMV-seronegative. The chain joins TRBV29-1 to TRBJ1-2; a possible D gene is TRBD1 (6 bases). The CDR3 spells CSVVGASYGYTF. The CDR3 nucleotides are TGCAGCGTTGTGGGGGCGTCCTATGGCTACACCTTC.